This T cell receptor beta chain was documented in a study of blood T cell repertoires in COVID-19. At the level of the study: Acute-phase and convalescent COVID-19 samples originated in the United States, Italy and Spain.

From germline, CDR1 is SGHRS and CDR2 YFSETQ. V lost 4 bases and J 1 base, leaving 11 bases between the germline ends. The CDR3 is made up of 14 amino acids. Sequencing used immunoSEQ multiplex PCR; TCRdb keeps in-frame clones, though not all of them. In the table there are 200,000 to 250,000 clones, about 85% of which are singletons. The chain links TRBV5-1 to TRBJ1-1; D perhaps matches TRBD1 (5 bases). Sequences were obtained from peripheral blood. This TCR was recovered from a man in his forties with acute or convalescent COVID-19. This chain's CDR3 is CASSQYTGNTEAFF. The CDR3 DNA reads TGCGCCAGCAGCCAGTATACAGGGAACACTGAAGCTTTCTTT.